The clone carrying this TCR beta chain has only a few counts. This sample was taken from a study of cytomegalovirus exposure and HLA in healthy donors. PCR primers comprised 60 Vbeta and 13 Jbeta primers. Measured with immunoSEQ multiplex PCR; TCRdb has only the in-frame clones, and not every one. The sample has 150,000 to 170,000 clones, about 80% seen once. V lost 5 bases and J lost 2; bases outside the gene matches: 4. The CDR3 consists of 15 residues. CDR1 MNHEY and CDR2 SVGAGI come from the germline V gene. Sequences were obtained from PBMCs. The receptor comes from a man under 40 in good health and CMV-seropositive. This chain links TRBV6-5 with TRBJ1-1; 11 bases line up with TRBD1. CDR3 protein: CASSGQGAFNTEAFF. In nucleotides, the CDR3 is TGTGCCAGCAGTGGACAGGGGGCTTTTAACACTGAAGCTTTCTTT.